Listed below are T cell receptor beta chains from one sample, sequenced in a study of radiation and T cells in renal cell carcinoma. The protocol was immunoSEQ multiplex PCR, while the TCRdb copy is restricted to in-frame clones and leaves out a portion. The table shows about 73,000 clones, with around four fifths occurring only once. Sequenced here: blood, sampled from a patient whose treatment included radiotherapy and nephrectomy. Receptor source: an older woman with renal cell carcinoma. Both conserved end residues are part of each CDR3. A D gene is named only where the DNA matches it firmly. Clone size is stated in some rows and not others, as once, few, many or a class when expanded.

d_call	v_call	clone_size	j_call	cdr3_aa	cdr3_nt
-	TRBV28	-	TRBJ1-2	CASSFQGLKNYGYTF	TGTGCCAGCAGTTTTCAGGGGCTAAAAAACTATGGCTACACCTTC
-	TRBV27	-	TRBJ2-3	CATTRRTPTDTQYF	TGTGCCACGACTCGCCGCACACCCACAGATACGCAGTATTTT
-	TRBV9	-	TRBJ2-2	CASSVTGSGYTGELFF	TGTGCCAGCAGCGTTACAGGGTCGGGGTACACCGGGGAGCTGTTTTTT
TRBD1	TRBV10-2	-	TRBJ1-4	CASKVTGANEKLFF	TGCGCCAGCAAAGTTACAGGGGCTAATGAAAAACTGTTTTTT
-	TRBV9	-	TRBJ2-1	CASSVRTEYQSYNEQFF	TGTGCCAGCAGCGTAAGAACCGAATACCAATCCTACAATGAGCAGTTCTTC
-	TRBV28	-	TRBJ1-1	CASSFHRENTEAFF	TGTGCCAGCAGTTTCCACAGGGAGAACACTGAAGCTTTCTTT
-	TRBV5-1	-	TRBJ2-3	CASSLVGRGADTQYF	TGCGCCAGCAGCTTGGTCGGCAGGGGTGCAGATACGCAGTATTTT
-	TRBV28	-	TRBJ2-7	CASSSYRKEQYF	TGTGCCAGCAGTTCATACAGAAAGGAGCAGTACTTC
-	TRBV28	-	TRBJ1-4	CASSLYGPQKLFF	TGTGCCAGCAGTTTATACGGACCTCAAAAACTGTTTTTT
TRBD1	TRBV2	-	TRBJ1-5	CASSSDRGSNQPQHF	TGTGCCAGCAGTTCGGACAGGGGGAGCAATCAGCCCCAGCATTTT
-	TRBV18	-	TRBJ2-3	CATHPRGDISTDTQYF	TGTGCCACCCACCCCAGAGGCGACATTAGCACAGATACGCAGTATTTT
TRBD1	TRBV9	-	TRBJ1-2	CASSLGTGRMDYTF	TGTGCCAGCAGCCTGGGGACAGGGCGTATGGACTACACCTTC
-	TRBV7-3	-	TRBJ1-1	CASSGVRGTEAFF	TGTGCCAGCAGCGGCGTCCGAGGTACTGAAGCTTTCTTT
-	TRBV7-2	-	TRBJ1-5	CASSRTRNQPQHF	TGTGCCAGCAGTCGTACCCGCAATCAGCCCCAGCATTTT
-	TRBV20-1	few	TRBJ1-6	CSAAPPPLHF	TGCAGTGCTGCGCCCCCACCCCTCCACTTT
-	TRBV6-1	-	TRBJ1-5	CASSDSGYYQPQHF	TGTGCCAGCAGTGACAGTGGTTATTATCAGCCCCAGCATTTT
TRBD2	TRBV11-3	-	TRBJ2-1	CASSLFSGSSYNEQFF	TGTGCCAGCAGCTTATTTAGCGGGAGCTCCTACAATGAGCAGTTCTTC
-	TRBV23-1	-	TRBJ1-4	CAIPGTPTNEKLFF	TGCGCCATCCCCGGGACCCCAACTAATGAAAAACTGTTTTTT
-	TRBV5-4	-	TRBJ2-3	CASSQETGVVDTQYF	TGTGCCAGCAGCCAAGAAACGGGAGTGGTAGATACGCAGTATTTT
-	TRBV6-6	-	TRBJ1-1	CASSYSGSGADEAFF	TGTGCCAGCAGTTACTCGGGTAGTGGGGCGGATGAAGCTTTCTTT
-	TRBV5-6	-	TRBJ2-6	CASNCYNSHSRANVLTF	TGTGCCAGCAACTGCTACAATAGTCACAGTCGGGCCAACGTCCTGACTTTC
-	TRBV7-3	-	TRBJ1-2	CASSVVLGDGYTF	TGTGCCAGCAGCGTCGTGCTAGGAGATGGCTACACCTTC
-	TRBV19	-	TRBJ2-2	CASSITGNGELFF	TGTGCCAGTAGTATAACCGGGAACGGGGAGCTGTTTTTT
-	TRBV5-6	few	TRBJ2-2	CASSLGVPTGELFF	TGTGCCAGCAGCTTGGGCGTCCCCACCGGGGAGCTGTTTTTT
-	TRBV27	-	TRBJ2-7	CASARGAEQYF	TGTGCCAGCGCCAGGGGGGCCGAGCAGTACTTC
-	TRBV25-1	-	TRBJ1-6	CASSSFSSYNSPLHF	TGTGCCAGCAGTTCTTTTAGCTCCTATAATTCACCCCTCCACTTT
-	TRBV21-1	-	TRBJ1-5	CASSNGGGSPDRNQPQHF	TGTGCCAGCAGCAATGGGGGAGGGTCGCCGGATCGAAATCAGCCCCAGCATTTT
TRBD2	TRBV7-6	-	TRBJ2-7	CASSLGPAGDRYEQYF	TGTGCCAGCAGCTTAGGTCCAGCGGGAGATAGATACGAGCAGTACTTC